This T cell receptor (beta chain) appears in the sequencing data of a study of hypomethylating agent response in myelodysplastic syndrome. On the study more broadly: Complete response or hematologic improvement counted as response; others were non-responders.

With respect to this clone: Its specificity is not known.

The analysis used unsorted bulk bone marrow, not T-cell subsets. Study processing details: Of 168,753 unique clonotypes, roughly 1.5% were previously reported viral-epitope-specific in VDJdb. Libraries were prepared by immunoSEQ multiplex PCR; TCRdb keeps only in-frame clonotypes and omits some of them. That table supplies the V and J calls and clone size; D and trimming were determined from the DNA. The sample consists of 3,000 to 4,000 clones, approximately 86% of them appearing once. Study-level points and caveats: The MDS versus healthy comparison may be affected by non-age-matched controls.

The source was bone marrow, collected before or after starting hypomethylating agent treatment for myelodysplastic syndrome (not recorded which). The receptor was derived from a human donor with myelodysplastic syndrome.

CDR3 sequence: CASSLEGRAPYEQYF. In DNA form, the CDR3 reads TGTGCCAGCAGCCTAGAGGGGAGGGCCCCCTACGAGCAGTACTTC. The chain recombines TRBV7-2 with TRBJ2-7; 7 nucleotides agree with TRBD2. Germline values: CDR1 SGHTA, CDR2 FQGNSA. CDR3 length: 15 residues. V dropped 5 bases and J dropped 2; count of bases not matched to a gene: 9.